In its sample, the clone carrying this T cell receptor (beta chain) was seen many times. Its antigen remains unknown. The data derive from a study of T cells in Graves' hyperthyroidism and ophthalmopathy. General study points: Appearing also in blood were most of the thyroid clonotypes expanded above 0.001.

Germline CDR1 DFQATT, CDR2 SNEGSKA (reference sequence). This CDR3 is built from 12 residues. V was pared by 5 bases and J by 6 bases, with 11 bases between. Amplification of TCR beta CDR3 regions was performed using RNA transcripts as template. Using the HTBI primer set, a first-round RT-PCR was run on the TCR CDR3. TCRdb re-called the multiplex PCR reads with MiXCR, one entry per CDR3 protein. The sample records under 750,000 distinct CDR3 sequences, around a sixth being singletons. Hyperthyroidism was newly diagnosed in patients aged 18 to 65 (duration under 2 months). What was sequenced was blood. This TCR was recovered from a woman aged 45-65 years with Graves' hyperthyroidism that later progressed to Graves' ophthalmopathy. The chain joins TRBV20-1 to TRBJ2-4; D may be TRBD2 (5 bases). CDR3 bases: TGCAGTGCTCTAGGACTGCCAAACATTCAGTACTTC. It codes for CSALGLPNIQYF.